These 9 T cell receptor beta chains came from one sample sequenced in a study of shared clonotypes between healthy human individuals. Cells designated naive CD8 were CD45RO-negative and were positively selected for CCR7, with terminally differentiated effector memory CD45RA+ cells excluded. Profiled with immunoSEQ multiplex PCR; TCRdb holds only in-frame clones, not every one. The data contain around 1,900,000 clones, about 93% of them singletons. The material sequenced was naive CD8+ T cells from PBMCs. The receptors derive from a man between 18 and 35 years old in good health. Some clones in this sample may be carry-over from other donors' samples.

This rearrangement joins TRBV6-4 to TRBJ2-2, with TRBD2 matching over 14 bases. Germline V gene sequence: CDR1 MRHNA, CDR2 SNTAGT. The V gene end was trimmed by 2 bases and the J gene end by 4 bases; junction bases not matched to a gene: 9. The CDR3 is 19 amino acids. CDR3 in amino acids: CASSDHSTSGRAGTGELFF. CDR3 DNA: TGTGCCAGCAGTGACCATTCGACTAGCGGGAGGGCGGGCACCGGGGAGCTGTTTTTT.

This CDR3 is CASSRGTGQYNEQFF. CDR3 in DNA: TGTGCCAGCAGTCGGGGGACAGGGCAATACAATGAGCAGTTCTTC. The rearrangement links TRBV4-2 to TRBJ2-1, with TRBD1 matching over 9 bases. This CDR3 contains 15 residues. CDR1 is LGHNA, CDR2 YNFKEQ, per germline. Losses at the gene ends were 6 bases for V and 4 bases for J; bases not matched to a gene: 7.

CDR3 sequence: CASSLVRDRRYGYTF. Written as DNA, the CDR3 is TGTGCCAGCAGTTTAGTCAGGGATAGGCGCTACGGCTACACCTTC. This chain connects TRBV28 to TRBJ1-2, with a possible D match to TRBD1 (5 bases). The V gene lost 2 bases and the J gene lost 8 bases, with 18 bases spanning the gap. The CDR3 has 15 residues. Germline V lookup: CDR1 MDHEN, CDR2 SYDVKM.

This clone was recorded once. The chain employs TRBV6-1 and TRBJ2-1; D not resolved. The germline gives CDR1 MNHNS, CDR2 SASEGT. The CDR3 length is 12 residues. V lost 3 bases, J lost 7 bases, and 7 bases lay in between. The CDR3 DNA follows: TGTGCCAGCAGTGATCGGTGGAATGAGCAGTTCTTC. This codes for CASSDRWNEQFF.

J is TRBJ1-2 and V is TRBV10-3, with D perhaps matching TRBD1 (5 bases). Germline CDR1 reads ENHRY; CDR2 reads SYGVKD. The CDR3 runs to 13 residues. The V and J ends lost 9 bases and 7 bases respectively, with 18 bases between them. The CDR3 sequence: CAIGEAFGSGYTF. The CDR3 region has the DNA TGTGCCATAGGGGAGGCTTTTGGAAGTGGCTACACCTTC.

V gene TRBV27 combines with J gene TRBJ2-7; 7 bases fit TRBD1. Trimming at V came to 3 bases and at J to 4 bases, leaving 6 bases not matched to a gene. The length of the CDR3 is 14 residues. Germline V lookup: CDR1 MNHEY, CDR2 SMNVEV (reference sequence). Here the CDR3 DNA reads TGTGCCAGCAGTTTCAGGGCAGGGGGATACGAGCAGTACTTC. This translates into CASSFRAGGYEQYF.

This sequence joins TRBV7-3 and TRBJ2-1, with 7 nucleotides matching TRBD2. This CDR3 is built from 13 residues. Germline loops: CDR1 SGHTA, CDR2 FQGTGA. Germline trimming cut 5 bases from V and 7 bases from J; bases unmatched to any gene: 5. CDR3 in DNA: TGTGCCAGCAGCCGCGGGAGTTATAATGAGCAGTTCTTC. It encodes CASSRGSYNEQFF.

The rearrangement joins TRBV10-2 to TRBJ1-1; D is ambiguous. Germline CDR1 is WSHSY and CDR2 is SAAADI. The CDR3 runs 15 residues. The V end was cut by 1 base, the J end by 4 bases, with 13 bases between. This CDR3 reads CASSEYPRGSTEAFF. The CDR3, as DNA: TGCGCCAGCAGTGAGTACCCCCGCGGGTCCACTGAAGCTTTCTTT.

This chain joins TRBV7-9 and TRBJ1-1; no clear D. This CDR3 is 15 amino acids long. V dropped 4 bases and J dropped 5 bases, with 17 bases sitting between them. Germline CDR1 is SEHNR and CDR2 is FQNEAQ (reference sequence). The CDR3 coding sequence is TGTGCCAGCAGCTCCCCCGGGAGGGCGCATACTGAAGCTTTCTTT. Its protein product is CASSSPGRAHTEAFF.